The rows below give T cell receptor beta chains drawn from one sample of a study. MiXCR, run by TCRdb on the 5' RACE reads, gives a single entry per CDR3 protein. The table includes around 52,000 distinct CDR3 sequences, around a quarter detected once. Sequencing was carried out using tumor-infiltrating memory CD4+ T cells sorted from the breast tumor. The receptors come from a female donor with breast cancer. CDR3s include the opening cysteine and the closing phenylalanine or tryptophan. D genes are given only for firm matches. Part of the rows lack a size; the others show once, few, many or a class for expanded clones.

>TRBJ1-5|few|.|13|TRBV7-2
CASSSQFNQPQHF
TGTGCCAGCAGCTCCCAATTTAATCAGCCCCAGCATTTT
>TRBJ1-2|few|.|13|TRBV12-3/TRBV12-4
CASSLGQVHGYTF
TGTGCCAGCAGTTTAGGGCAGGTGCATGGCTACACCTTC
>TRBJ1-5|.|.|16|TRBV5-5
CASSSGDPRRDQPQHF
TGTGCCAGCAGCTCAGGGGATCCCCGAAGGGATCAGCCCCAGCATTTT
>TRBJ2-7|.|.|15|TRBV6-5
CASSRYTLGAYEQYF
TGTGCCAGCAGTAGATACACCCTAGGGGCCTACGAGCAGTACTTC
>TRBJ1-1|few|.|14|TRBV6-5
CASMARVSWTEAFF
TGTGCCAGCATGGCGCGGGTGAGCTGGACTGAAGCTTTCTTT
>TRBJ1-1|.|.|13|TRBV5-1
CASSGDPNTEAFF
TGCGCCAGCAGCGGGGACCCGAACACTGAAGCTTTCTTT
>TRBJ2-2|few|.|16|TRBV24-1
CATSDTSGSPTGELFF
TGTGCCACCAGTGATACATCTGGGAGCCCCACCGGGGAGCTGTTTTTT
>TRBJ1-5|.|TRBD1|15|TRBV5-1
CASSRTGDRNQPQHF
TGCGCCAGCAGCCGAACAGGGGATCGAAATCAGCCCCAGCATTTT
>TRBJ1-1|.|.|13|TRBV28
CASGSHGNTEAFF
TGTGCCAGCGGGTCTCACGGGAACACTGAAGCTTTCTTT
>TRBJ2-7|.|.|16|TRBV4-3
CASSQRVVGGGGEQYF
TGCGCCAGCAGCCAGAGGGTAGTGGGGGGAGGAGGCGAGCAGTACTTC
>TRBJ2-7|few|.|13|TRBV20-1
CSAPRDIGREQYF
TGCAGTGCTCCAAGGGATATAGGGCGGGAGCAGTACTTC
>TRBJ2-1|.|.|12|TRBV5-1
CASSLSINEQFF
TGCGCCAGCAGCTTGTCCATAAATGAGCAGTTCTTC
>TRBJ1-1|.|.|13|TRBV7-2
CASSFQGNTEAFF
TGTGCCAGCAGCTTTCAGGGGAACACTGAAGCTTTCTTT
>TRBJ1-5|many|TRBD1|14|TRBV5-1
CASSRDRSNQPQHF
TGCGCCAGCAGCCGGGACAGAAGCAATCAGCCCCAGCATTTT
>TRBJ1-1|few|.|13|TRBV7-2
CASSADRSLGTLF
TGTGCCAGCAGCGCAGACAGGTCACTGGGGACTCTCTTT
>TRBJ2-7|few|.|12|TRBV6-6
CASSSSVNEQYF
TGTGCCAGCAGTTCCTCTGTGAACGAGCAGTACTTC
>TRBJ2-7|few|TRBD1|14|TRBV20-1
CSARKGASSYEQYF
TGCAGTGCACGGAAGGGGGCTAGCTCCTACGAGCAGTACTTC
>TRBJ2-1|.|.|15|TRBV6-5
CARRATTPSYNEQFF
TGTGCCCGCAGGGCAACAACTCCCTCCTACAATGAGCAGTTCTTC
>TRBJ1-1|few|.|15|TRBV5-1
CASSSTPDRGTEAFF
TGCGCCAGCAGCTCGACCCCGGATAGGGGCACTGAAGCTTTCTTT
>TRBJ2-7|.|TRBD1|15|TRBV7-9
CASSVGTGGIHEQYF
TGTGCCAGCAGCGTAGGAACAGGGGGCATCCACGAGCAGTACTTC
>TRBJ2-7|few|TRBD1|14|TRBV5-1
CASSLAGRGNEQYF
TGCGCCAGCAGCTTGGCCGGCAGGGGGAACGAGCAGTACTTC
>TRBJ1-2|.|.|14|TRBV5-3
CASSQGQGAEGYTF
TGTGCCAGCAGCCAAGGACAAGGGGCAGAGGGCTACACCTTC
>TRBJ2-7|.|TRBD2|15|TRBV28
CASSPASGGSYEQYF
TGTGCCAGCAGTCCTGCTAGCGGGGGCTCCTACGAGCAGTACTTC
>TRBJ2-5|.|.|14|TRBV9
CASSPGDLQETQYF
TGTGCCAGCAGCCCTGGGGACCTCCAAGAGACCCAGTACTTC
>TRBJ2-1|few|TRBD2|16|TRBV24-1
CATSDSRTSGGLGQFF
TGTGCCACCAGTGATTCTAGGACTAGCGGGGGCCTCGGGCAGTTCTTC
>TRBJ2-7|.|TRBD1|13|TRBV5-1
CASRWDRTYEQYF
TGCGCCAGCAGATGGGACAGAACCTACGAGCAGTACTTC
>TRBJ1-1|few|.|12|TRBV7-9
CASSLADGLPFF
TGTGCCAGCAGCTTAGCGGATGGGCTACCTTTCTTT
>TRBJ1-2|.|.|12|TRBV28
CAVLGPNYGYTF
TGTGCCGTATTAGGGCCCAACTATGGCTACACCTTC
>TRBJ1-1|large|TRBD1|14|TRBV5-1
CASSSTGTGAEAFF
TGCGCCAGCAGCTCAACCGGGACAGGGGCTGAAGCTTTCTTT
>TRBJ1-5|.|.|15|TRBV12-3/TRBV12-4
CASSLGHNVNQPQHF
TGTGCCAGCAGTTTAGGACATAACGTCAATCAGCCCCAGCATTTT
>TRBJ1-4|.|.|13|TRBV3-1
CASGEATNEKLFF
TGTGCCAGCGGGGAGGCAACTAATGAAAAACTGTTTTTT
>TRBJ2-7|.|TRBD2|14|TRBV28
CASRMTSGFYEQYF
TGTGCCAGCCGAATGACTAGCGGATTCTACGAGCAGTACTTC
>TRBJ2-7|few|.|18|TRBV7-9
CASSPPLQKDSSAYEQYF
TGTGCCAGCAGTCCTCCCCTACAAAAGGACAGTTCGGCCTACGAGCAGTACTTC
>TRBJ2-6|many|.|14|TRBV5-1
CASSLEPGANVLTF
TGCGCCAGCAGCTTGGAACCAGGGGCCAACGTCCTGACTTTC
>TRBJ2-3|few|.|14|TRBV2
CASKGDRGTDTQYF
TGTGCCAGCAAGGGGGATAGGGGCACAGATACGCAGTATTTT
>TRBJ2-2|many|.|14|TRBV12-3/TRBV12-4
CASSLMIGTGELFF
TGTGCCAGCAGTTTAATGATTGGGACCGGGGAGCTGTTTTTT
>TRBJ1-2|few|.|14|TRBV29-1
CSVEEGGGAVGYTF
TGCAGCGTTGAAGAGGGTGGGGGAGCGGTTGGCTACACCTTC
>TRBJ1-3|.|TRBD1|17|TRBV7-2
CASSSGPTGRSGNTIYF
TGTGCCAGCAGCTCGGGCCCGACAGGGCGCTCTGGAAACACCATATATTTT
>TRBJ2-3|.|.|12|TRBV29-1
CSVEGPSDTQYF
TGCAGCGTTGAAGGACCCTCAGATACGCAGTATTTT
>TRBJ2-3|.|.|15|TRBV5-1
CASSLAGVSTDTQYF
TGCGCCAGCAGCTTGGCGGGTGTAAGCACAGATACGCAGTATTTT
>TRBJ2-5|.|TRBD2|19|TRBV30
CAWSGVPGLAGGYQETQYF
TGTGCCTGGAGTGGGGTTCCGGGACTAGCGGGAGGGTACCAAGAGACCCAGTACTTC
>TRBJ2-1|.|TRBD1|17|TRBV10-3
CAISEETGGKAYNEQFF
TGTGCCATCAGTGAAGAAACAGGGGGCAAAGCCTACAATGAGCAGTTCTTC
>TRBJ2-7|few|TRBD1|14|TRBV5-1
CASSSLQGDDEQYF
TGCGCCAGCAGCTCCCTTCAGGGGGATGACGAGCAGTACTTC
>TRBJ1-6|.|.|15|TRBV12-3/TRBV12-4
CASSLVQGGNSPLHF
TGTGCCAGCAGTTTAGTCCAGGGAGGCAATTCACCCCTCCACTTT
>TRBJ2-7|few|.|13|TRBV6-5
CASSSSVTYEQYF
TGTGCCAGCAGTTCCAGTGTGACCTACGAGCAGTACTTC
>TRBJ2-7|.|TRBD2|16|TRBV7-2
CASSSRPQRETYEQYF
TGTGCCAGCAGCTCCCGTCCCCAGCGGGAGACGTACGAGCAGTACTTC
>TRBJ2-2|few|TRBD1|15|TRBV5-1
CASSTRQGATGELFF
TGCGCCAGCAGCACAAGACAGGGGGCGACCGGGGAGCTGTTTTTT
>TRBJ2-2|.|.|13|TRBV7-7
CASSPWGHGELFF
TGTGCTAGCAGCCCTTGGGGGCACGGGGAGCTGTTTTTT
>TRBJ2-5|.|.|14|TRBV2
CASSEVWGQETQYF
TGTGCCAGCAGTGAAGTATGGGGACAAGAGACCCAGTACTTC
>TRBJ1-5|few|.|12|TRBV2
CASSDGLQPQHF
TGTGCCAGCAGTGACGGTCTTCAGCCCCAGCATTTT
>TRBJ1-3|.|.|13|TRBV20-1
CSLSGTAGNTIYF
TGCAGTCTTTCCGGGACGGCCGGAAACACCATATATTTT
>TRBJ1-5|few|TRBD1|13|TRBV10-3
CAISGTEDQPQHF
TGTGCCATATCCGGGACAGAGGATCAGCCCCAGCATTTT
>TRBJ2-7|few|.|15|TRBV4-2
CASSQEREGRYGHTF
TGTGCCAGCAGCCAAGAGCGCGAGGGGCGTTATGGCCACACCTTC
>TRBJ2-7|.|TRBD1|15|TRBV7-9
CASRKGGQGSYEQYF
TGTGCCAGCAGGAAAGGGGGACAGGGATCCTACGAGCAGTACTTC
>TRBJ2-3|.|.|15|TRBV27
CASNTYALSTDTQYF
TGTGCCAGCAACACATACGCCTTATCCACAGATACGCAGTATTTT